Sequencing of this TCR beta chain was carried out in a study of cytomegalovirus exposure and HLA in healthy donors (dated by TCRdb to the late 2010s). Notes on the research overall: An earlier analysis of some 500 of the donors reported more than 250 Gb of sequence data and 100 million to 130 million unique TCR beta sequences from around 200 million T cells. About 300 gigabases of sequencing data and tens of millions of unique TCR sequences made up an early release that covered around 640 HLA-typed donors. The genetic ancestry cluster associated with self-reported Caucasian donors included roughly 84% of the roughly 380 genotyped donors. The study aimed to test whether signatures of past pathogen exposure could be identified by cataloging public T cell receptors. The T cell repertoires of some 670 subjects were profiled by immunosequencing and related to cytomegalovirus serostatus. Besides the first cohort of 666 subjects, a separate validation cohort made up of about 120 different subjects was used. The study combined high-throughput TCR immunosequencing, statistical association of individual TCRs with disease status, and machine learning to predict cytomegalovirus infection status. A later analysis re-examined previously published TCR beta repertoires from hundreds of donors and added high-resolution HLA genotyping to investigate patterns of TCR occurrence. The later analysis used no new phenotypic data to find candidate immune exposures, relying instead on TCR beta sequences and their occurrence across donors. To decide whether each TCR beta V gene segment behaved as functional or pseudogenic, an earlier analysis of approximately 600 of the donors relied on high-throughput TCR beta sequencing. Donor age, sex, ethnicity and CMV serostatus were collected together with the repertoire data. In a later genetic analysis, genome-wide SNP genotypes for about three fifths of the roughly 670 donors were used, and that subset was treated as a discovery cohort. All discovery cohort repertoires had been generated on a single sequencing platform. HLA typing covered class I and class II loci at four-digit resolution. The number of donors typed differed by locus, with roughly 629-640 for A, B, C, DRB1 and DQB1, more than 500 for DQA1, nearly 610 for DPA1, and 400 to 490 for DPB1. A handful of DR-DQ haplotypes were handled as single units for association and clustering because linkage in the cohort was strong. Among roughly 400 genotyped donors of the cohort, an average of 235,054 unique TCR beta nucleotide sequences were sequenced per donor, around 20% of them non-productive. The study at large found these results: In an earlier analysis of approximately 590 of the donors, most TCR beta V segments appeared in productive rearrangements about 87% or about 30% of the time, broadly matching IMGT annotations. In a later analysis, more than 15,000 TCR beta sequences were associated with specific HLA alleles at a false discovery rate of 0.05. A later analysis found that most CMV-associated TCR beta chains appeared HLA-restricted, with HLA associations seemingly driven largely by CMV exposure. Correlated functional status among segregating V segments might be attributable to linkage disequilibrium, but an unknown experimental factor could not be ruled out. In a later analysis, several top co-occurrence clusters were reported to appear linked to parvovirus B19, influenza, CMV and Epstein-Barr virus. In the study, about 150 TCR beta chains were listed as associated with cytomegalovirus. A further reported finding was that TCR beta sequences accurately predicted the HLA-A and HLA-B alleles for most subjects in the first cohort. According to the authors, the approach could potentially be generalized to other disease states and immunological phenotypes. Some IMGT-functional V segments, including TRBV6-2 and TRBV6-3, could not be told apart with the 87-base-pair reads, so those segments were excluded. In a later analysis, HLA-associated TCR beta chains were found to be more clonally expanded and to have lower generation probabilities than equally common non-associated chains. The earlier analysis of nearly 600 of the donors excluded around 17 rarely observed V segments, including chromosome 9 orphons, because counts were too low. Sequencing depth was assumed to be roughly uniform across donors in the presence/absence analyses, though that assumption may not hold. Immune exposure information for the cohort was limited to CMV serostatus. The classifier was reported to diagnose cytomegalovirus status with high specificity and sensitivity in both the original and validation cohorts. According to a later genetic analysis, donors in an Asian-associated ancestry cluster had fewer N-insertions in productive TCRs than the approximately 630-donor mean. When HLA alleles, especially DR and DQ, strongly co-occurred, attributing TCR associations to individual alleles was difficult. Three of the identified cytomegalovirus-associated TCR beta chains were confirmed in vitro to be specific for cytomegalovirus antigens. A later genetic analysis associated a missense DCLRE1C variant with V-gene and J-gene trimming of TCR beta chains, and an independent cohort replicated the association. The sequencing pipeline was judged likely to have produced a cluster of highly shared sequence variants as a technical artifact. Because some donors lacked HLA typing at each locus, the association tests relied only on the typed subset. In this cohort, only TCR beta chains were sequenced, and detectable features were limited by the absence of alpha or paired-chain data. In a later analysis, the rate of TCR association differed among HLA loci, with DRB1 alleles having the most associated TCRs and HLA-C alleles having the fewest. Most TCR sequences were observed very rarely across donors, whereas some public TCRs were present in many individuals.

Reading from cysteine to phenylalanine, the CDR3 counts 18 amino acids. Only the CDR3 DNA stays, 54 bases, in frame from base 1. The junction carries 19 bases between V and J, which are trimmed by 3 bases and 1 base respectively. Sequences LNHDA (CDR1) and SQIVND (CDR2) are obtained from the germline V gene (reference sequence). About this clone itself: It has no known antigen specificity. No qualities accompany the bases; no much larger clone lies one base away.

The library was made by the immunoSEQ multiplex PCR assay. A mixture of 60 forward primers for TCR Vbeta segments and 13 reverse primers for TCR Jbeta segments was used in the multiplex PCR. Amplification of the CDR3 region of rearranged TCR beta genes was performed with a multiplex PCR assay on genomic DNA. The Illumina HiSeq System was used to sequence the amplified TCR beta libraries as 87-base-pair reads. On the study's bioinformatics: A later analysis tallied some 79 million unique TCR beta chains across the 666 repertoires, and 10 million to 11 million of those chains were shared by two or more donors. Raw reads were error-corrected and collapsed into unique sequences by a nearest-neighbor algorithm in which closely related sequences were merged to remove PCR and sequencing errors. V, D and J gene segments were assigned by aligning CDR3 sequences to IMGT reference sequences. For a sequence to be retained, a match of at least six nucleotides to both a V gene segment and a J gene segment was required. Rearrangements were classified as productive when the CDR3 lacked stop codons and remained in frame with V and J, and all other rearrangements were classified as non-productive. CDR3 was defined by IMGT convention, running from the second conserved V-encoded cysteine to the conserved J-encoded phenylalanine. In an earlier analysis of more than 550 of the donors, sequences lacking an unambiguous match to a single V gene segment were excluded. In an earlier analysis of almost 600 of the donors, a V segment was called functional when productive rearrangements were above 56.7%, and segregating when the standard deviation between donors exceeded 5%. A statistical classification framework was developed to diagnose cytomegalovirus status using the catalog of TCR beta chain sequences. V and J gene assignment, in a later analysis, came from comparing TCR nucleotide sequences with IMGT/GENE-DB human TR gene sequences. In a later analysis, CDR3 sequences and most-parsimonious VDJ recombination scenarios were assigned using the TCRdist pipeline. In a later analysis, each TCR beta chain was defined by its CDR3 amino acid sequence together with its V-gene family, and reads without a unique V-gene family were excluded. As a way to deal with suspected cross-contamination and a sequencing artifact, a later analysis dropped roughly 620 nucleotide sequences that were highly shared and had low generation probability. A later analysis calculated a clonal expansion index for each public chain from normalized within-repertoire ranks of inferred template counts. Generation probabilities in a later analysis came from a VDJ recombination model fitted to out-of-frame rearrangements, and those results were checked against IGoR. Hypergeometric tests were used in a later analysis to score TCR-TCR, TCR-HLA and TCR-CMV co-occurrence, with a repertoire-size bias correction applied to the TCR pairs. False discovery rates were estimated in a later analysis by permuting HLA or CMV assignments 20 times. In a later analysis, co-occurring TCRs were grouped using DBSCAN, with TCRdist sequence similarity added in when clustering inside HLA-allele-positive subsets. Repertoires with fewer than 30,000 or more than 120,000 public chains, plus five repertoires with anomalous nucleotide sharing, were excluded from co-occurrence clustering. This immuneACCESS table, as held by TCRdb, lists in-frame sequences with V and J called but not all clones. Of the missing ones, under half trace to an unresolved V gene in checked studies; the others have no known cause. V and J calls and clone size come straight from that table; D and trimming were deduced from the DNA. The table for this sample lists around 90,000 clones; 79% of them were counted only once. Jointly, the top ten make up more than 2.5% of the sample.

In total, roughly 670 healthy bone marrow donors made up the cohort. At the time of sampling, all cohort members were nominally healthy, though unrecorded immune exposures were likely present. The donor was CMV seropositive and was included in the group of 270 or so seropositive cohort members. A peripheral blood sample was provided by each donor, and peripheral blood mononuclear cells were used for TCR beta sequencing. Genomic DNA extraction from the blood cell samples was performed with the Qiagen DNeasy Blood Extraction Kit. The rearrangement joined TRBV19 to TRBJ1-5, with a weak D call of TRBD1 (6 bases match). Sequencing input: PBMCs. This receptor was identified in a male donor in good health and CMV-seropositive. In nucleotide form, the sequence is TGTGCCAGTAGTATCGGTCGGGCGAGGGACACGAGCAATCAGCCCCAGCATTTT. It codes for CASSIGRARDTSNQPQHF.